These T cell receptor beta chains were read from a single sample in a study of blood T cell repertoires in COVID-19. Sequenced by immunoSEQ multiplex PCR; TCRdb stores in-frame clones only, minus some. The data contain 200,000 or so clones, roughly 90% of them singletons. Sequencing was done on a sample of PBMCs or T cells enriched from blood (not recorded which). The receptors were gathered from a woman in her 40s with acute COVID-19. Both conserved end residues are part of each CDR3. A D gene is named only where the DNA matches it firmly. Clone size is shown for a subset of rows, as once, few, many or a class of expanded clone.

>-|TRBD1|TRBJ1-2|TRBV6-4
TGTGCCAGCAGTGTTACAGGGGGTCTGGGCTACACCTTC
CASSVTGGLGYTF
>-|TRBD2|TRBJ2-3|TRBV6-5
TGTGCCAGCAGCCAGGTCGGGGGGGCCACAGATACGCAGTATTTT
CASSQVGGATDTQYF
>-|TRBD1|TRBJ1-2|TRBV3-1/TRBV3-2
TGTGCCAGCAGCCAAGGACCACAGGGGGTCTACACCTTC
CASSQGPQGVYTF
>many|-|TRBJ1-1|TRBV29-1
TGCAGCGCCAGCAGGGGAAATTCGAACACTGAAGCTTTCTTT
CSASRGNSNTEAFF
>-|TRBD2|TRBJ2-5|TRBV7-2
TGTGCCAGCGCACTAGCGGGGGTTGCTTCCGTTGAGACCCAGTACTTC
CASALAGVASVETQYF
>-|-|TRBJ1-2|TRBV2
TGTGCCAGCAGCCCTAGCTGGGGGGATTATGGCTACACCTTC
CASSPSWGDYGYTF
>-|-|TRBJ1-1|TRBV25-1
TGTGCCAGCAGTGAATATGGGCTGGGGGCGAACACTGAAGCTTTCTTT
CASSEYGLGANTEAFF
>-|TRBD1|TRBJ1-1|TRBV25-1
TGTGCCAGCAGTGGGGGACAGGGGGCTTCCGAAGCTTTCTTT
CASSGGQGASEAFF
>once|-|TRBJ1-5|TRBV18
TGTGCCAGCTCACCCTGGAGGGATTTTAGCAATCAGCCCCAGCATTTT
CASSPWRDFSNQPQHF
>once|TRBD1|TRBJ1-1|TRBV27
TGTGCCAGCAGTTTATCGAGGACAGGGACCTTGAACACTGAAGCTTTCTTT
CASSLSRTGTLNTEAFF
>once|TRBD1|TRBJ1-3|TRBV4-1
TGCGCCAGCAGCCCGACAGGGGGGAGCGCTGGAAACACCATATATTTT
CASSPTGGSAGNTIYF
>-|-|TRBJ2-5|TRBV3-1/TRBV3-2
TGTGCCAGCAGCCACAGGGATGAGACCCAGTACTTC
CASSHRDETQYF
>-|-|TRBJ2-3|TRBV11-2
TGTGCCAGCAGCCACCGCCAGGGAGATACGCAGTATTTT
CASSHRQGDTQYF
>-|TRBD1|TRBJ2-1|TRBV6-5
TGTGCCAGCAGTTACGACAGGGGATACAATGAGCAGTTCTTC
CASSYDRGYNEQFF
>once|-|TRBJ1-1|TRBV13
TGTGCCAGCAGCCCCCCAGGGGTTGGGGCGACTTTCTTT
CASSPPGVGATFF
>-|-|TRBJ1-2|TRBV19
TGTGCCAGTAGTACTCCGACAGGCGGCCTTGACACCTTC
CASSTPTGGLDTF
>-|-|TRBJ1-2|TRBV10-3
TGTGCCATCAGTGAGGGGAGGGGAAATGGCTACACCTTC
CAISEGRGNGYTF
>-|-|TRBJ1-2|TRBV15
TGTGCCACCAGCAGAGGACAGCTCTATGGCTACACCTTC
CATSRGQLYGYTF
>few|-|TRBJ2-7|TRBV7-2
TGTGCCAGCAGCTTAGTACAATCCAGCGAGCAGTACTTC
CASSLVQSSEQYF
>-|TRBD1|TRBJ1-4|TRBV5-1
TGCGCCAGCAGCCTCCAGGGGGCATCGAATGAAAAACTGTTTTTT
CASSLQGASNEKLFF
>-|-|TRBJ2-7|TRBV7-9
TGTGCCAGCAGCTTAGTAAGGGGCCTAACCTCCTACGAGCAGTACTTC
CASSLVRGLTSYEQYF
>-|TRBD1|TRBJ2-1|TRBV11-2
TGTGCCAGCAGCTTAGGAGCCGGGACAGATGAGCAGTTCTTC
CASSLGAGTDEQFF
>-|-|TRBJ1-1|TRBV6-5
TGTGCCAGCAGTTACCTTCCTGCCGCGGGGCAAGCTTTCTTT
CASSYLPAAGQAFF
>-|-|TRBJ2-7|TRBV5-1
TGCGCCAGCAGCTTTGGACGCGGCGGGGCTTCCTACGAGCAGTACTTC
CASSFGRGGASYEQYF
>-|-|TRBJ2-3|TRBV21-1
TGTGCCAGCAGCAAAGCCACTAGCGGGGGGGCGCATACGCAGTATTTT
CASSKATSGGAHTQYF
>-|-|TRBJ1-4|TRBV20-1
TGCAGTGCTAGTACGGACAGAACCCCAAACGCAACTAATGAAAAACTGTTTTTT
CSASTDRTPNATNEKLFF